This TCR beta chain was captured by sequencing in a study of spatial heterogeneity in lung cancer. About the research overall: As counted in raw reads, each unique TCR and UMI combination appeared more than ten times on average.

This sample's time point: sample taken at primary tumor resection. Researchers sequenced whole RNA taken from tumor, nontumor lung or frozen PBMC without sorting. TCRdb itself ran the 5' RACE reads through MiXCR, one entry per CDR3 protein. In the table there are tens of thousands of distinct CDR3 sequences, approximately 5.3% of which are singletons. The CDR3 loop spans 16 amino acids. Between the trimmed V and J ends, which lost 5 bases and 0 bases, there was a span of 13 bases. Looked up from germline, CDR1 is SEHNR and CDR2 is FQNEAQ (reference sequence). This clonotype was observed many times. This chain links TRBV7-9 with TRBJ2-2, with D perhaps given as TRBD1 or TRBD2 (5 bases each). The sequence derives from a male donor with early-stage non-small cell lung cancer. The material sequenced was PBMCs, taken at surgery. CDR3 in amino acids: CASSHPRGANTGELFF. The CDR3, as DNA: TGTGCCAGCAGCCACCCCCGAGGGGCGAACACCGGGGAGCTGTTTTTT.